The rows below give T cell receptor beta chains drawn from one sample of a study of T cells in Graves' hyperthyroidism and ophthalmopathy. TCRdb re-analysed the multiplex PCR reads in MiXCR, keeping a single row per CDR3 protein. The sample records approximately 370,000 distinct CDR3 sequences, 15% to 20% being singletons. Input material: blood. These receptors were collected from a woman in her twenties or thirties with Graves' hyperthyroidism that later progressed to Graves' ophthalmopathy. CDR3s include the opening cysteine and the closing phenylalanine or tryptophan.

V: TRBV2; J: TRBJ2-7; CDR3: CASKDGTGGYEQYF
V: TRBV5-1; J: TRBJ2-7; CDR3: CASSPGTSNEQYF
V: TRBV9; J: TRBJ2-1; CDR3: CASSVAGDSYNEQFF
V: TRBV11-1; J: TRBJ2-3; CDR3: CASGPGQGRLTDTQYF
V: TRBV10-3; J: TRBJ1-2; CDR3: CAITPGERSGYTF
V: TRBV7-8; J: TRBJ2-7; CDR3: CASSTLTSGPSISYEQYF
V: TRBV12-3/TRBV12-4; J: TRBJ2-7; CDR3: CASSLESFIAGTVVGEQYF
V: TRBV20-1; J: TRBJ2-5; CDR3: CSARRSLWTSGGVETQYF
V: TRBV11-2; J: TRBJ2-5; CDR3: CASSMDRVETQYF
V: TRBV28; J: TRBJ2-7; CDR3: CASRSGPAYEQYF
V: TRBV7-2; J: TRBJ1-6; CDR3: CASSLQRYSPLHF
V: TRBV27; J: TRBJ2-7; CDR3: CASSLGTGEQYF
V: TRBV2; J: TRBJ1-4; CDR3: CASSGGITFEEKLFF
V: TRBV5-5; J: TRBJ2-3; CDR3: CASSSARTLTDTQYF
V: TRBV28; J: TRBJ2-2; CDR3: CASSFTSGGPLFNTGELFF
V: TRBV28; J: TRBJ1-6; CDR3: CASTPQPGSYNSPLHF
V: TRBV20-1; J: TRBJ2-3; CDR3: CSARETRKDTQYF
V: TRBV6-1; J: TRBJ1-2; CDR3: CASRAFTGGGYTF
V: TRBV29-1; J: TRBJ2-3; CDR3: CSVEKGLAGTSTDTQYF
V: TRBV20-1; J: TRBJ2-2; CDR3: CSARSGVNARTGELSF
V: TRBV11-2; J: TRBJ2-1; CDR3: CASSSYRDRGGNEQFF
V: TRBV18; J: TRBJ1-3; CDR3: CASSPLATRTGAGNTIYF
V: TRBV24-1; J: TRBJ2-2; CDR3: CATSDFTPTSGGAGELFF
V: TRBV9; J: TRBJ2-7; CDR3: CASSTGGGTGGYEQYF
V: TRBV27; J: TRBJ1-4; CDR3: CASSLSMRGDEKLFF
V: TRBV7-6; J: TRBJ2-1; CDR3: CASSPGDNEQFF
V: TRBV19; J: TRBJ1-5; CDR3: CASSIVSNSNQPQHF
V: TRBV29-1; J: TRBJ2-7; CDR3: CSVETGTTYEQYF
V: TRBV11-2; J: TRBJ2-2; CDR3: CASSLVRRGRVGELFF
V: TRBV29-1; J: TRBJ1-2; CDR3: CSVQGAGGYTF
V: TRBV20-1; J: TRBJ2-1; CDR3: CSASVISRPNEQFF
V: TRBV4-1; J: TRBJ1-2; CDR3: CASSQEARAANYGYTF
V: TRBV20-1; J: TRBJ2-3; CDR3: CSAPRSFPSLFTDTQYF
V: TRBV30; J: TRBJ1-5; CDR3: CACKSQGFNQPQHF
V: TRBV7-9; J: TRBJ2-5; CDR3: CASSFQGYPKETQYF
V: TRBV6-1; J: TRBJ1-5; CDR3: CASSEIRWDKGSYSNQPQHF
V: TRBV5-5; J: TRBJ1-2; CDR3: CASSLEGQGNYGYTF
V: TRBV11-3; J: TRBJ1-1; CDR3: CASSLKEYTEAFF
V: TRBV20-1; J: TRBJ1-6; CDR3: CSAPRVKSSYNSPLHF
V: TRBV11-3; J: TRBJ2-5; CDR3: CASSPRTSGVQETQYF
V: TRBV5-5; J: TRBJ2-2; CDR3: CASSLTVGQSNTGELFF